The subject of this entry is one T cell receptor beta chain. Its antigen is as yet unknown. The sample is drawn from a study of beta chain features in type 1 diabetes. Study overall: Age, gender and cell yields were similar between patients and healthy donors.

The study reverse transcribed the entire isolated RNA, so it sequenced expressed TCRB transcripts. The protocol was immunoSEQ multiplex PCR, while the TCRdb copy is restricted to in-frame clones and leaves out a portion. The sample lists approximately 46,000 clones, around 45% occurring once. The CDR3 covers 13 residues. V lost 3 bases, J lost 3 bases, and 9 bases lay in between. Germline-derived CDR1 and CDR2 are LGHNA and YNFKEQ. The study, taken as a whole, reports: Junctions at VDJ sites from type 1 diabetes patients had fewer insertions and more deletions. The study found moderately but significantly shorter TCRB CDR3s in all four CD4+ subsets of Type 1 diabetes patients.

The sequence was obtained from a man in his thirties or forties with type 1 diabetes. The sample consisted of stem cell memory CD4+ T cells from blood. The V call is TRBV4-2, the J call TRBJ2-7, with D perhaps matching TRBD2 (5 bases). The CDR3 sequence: CASSHGDYYEQYF. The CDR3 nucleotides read TGTGCCAGCAGCCACGGAGACTACTACGAGCAGTACTTC.